Presented here are 25 T cell receptor beta chains from one specimen sequenced in a study of CD8 T cells in Susac syndrome. Random hexamers served to reverse transcribe roughly 0.45 to 1 ug RNA. TCRdb reprocessed the immunoSEQ multiplex PCR reads with MiXCR, giving one entry per CDR3 protein. The sample records some 120,000 distinct CDR3 sequences, 90% to 95% being singletons. Sequenced material: CD4+ T cells from PBMCs. The receptors were sampled from a human donor in good health.

The CDR3, as DNA: TGTGCCAGCAGCTTAGCAGGACTACCTGAAGCTTTCTTT. It specifies CASSLAGLPEAFF. The chain employs TRBV7-2 and TRBJ1-1; D is unclear. Germline CDR1 and CDR2: SGHTA and FQGNSA. The CDR3 contains 13 residues. The V end was cut by 0 bases, the J end by 6 bases, with 8 bases between. The full variable domain, rest sourced from reference TRBV7-2 and TRBJ1-1, is GAGVSQSPSNKVTEKGKDVELRCDPISGHTALYWYRQSLGQGLEFLIYFQGNSAPDKSGLPSDRFSAERTGGSVSTLTIQRTQQEDSAVYLCASSLAGLPEAFFGQGTRLTVV.

The chain uses TRBV20-1 and TRBJ2-1; 9 positions agree with TRBD1. CDR1 is DFQATT and CDR2 is SNEGSKA in the germline V gene (reference sequence). V lost 3 bases, J lost 4 bases, and 10 bases stayed unmatched. The CDR3 length is 16 residues. CDR3 in DNA: TGCAGTGCTAGCCCCCCGGGACAGGGAGTTTACAATGAGCAGTTCTTC. This translates into CSASPPGQGVYNEQFF.

This clonotype was counted a single time. The chain combines TRBV3-1 with TRBJ2-5; D is unclear. The ends were cut back, 0 bases at V and 6 bases at J, with 2 bases in the middle. There are 11 residues in the CDR3. Looked up from germline, CDR1 is LGHDT and CDR2 is YNNKEL (reference sequence). The CDR3: CASSQDQTQYF. The CDR3 nucleotides are TGTGCCAGCAGCCAAGACCAGACCCAGTACTTC.

The chain joins TRBV7-2 to TRBJ2-7; tentative D call: TRBD2 (6 bases). Trimming took 5 bases from V and 0 from J, leaving 17 bases between them. Germline V gives CDR1 SGHTA, CDR2 FQGNSA. The CDR3 loop spans 16 amino acids. CDR3: CASSQTPGTLSYEQYF. The CDR3 nucleotides are TGTGCCAGCAGCCAAACCCCCGGGACTCTCTCCTACGAGCAGTACTTC.

The sample holds one count of this clonotype. V gene TRBV19 combines with J gene TRBJ2-6; no reliable D call. V lost 6 bases and J lost 2, with 8 bases in between. The V gene's germline CDR1 is LNHDA and CDR2 SQIVND (reference sequence). This CDR3 has 14 residues. The CDR3 loop reads CASSGSPGANVLTF. Here the CDR3 DNA reads TGTGCCAGTAGCGGCTCCCCTGGGGCCAACGTCCTGACTTTC.

The chain links TRBV6-6 to TRBJ2-1, with D hard to call. The CDR3 length is 12 residues. V dropped 5 bases and J dropped 4 bases, with 6 bases sitting between them. Germline CDR1 MNHNY, CDR2 SVGAGI (reference sequence). The CDR3 sequence: CASSDRYNEQFF. The CDR3 coding sequence is TGTGCCAGCAGTGACCGATACAATGAGCAGTTCTTC.

The CDR3 region is CASSLAMPSPLYEQYF. CDR3 nucleotide sequence: TGCGCCAGCAGCTTGGCCATGCCTAGCCCGCTCTACGAGCAGTACTTC. The chain couples TRBV5-1 to TRBJ2-7; TRBD2 might be the D (5 bases). Germline V gene lookup returns CDR1 SGHRS and CDR2 YFSETQ. V was cut by 0 bases and J by 3 bases, with 16 bases left in between. This CDR3 is 16 amino acids long.

The chain couples TRBV12-3 or TRBV12-4 to TRBJ2-7; unclear D gene. V was shortened by 6 bases and J by 7 bases, with 13 bases between the two germline ends. This CDR3 is built from 12 residues. Here the CDR3 reads CASSYPMAEQYF. CDR3 nucleotide sequence: TGTGCCAGCAGCTATCCAATGGCGGAGCAGTACTTC.

This chain joins TRBV25-1 and TRBJ2-7; weak D call: TRBD1 (7 bases). CDR1 is MGHDK, CDR2 SYGVNS, per germline. V was pared by 8 bases and J by 7 bases, with 21 bases between. The CDR3 runs 14 residues. CDR3 in DNA: TGTGCCAGCCGACAGGGTGGTTTGGGAGGTGAGCAGTACTTC. It codes for CASRQGGLGGEQYF.

This chain links TRBV30 with TRBJ2-1; the D is unclear. CDR3 length: 13 residues. In germline, CDR1 is GTSNPN, CDR2 SVGIG (reference sequence). V lost 3 bases and J 6 bases, leaving 12 bases between the germline ends. The CDR3 DNA is TGTGCCTGGAGAGGTCCGGGCCTCAATGAGCAGTTCTTC. Protein product: CAWRGPGLNEQFF.

The chain couples TRBV29-1 to TRBJ2-3; 14 nucleotides line up with TRBD2. The CDR3 spans 15 residues. Germline V gene sequence: CDR1 SQVTM, CDR2 ANQGSEA. The trim removed 6 bases at V and 0 bases at J, leaving 2 bases unmatched. CDR3 protein: CSVGLAGESTDTQYF. CDR3 DNA: TGCAGCGTGGGACTAGCGGGAGAAAGCACAGATACGCAGTATTTT.

The V and J genes are TRBV9 and TRBJ2-1; 15 bases are shared with TRBD2. V was clipped by 3 bases and J by 14 bases; unmatched bases: 6. CDR1 is SGDLS and CDR2 is YYNGEE in the germline V gene. The length of the CDR3 is 14 residues. Here the CDR3 reads CASSGTSGRASEFF. The CDR3 nucleotides read TGTGCCAGCAGCGGGACTAGCGGGAGGGCCTCCGAGTTCTTC.

This sequence joins TRBV20-1 and TRBJ2-5; 8 bases are shared with TRBD2. In germline, CDR1 is DFQATT, CDR2 SNEGSKA (reference sequence). The CDR3 runs 18 residues. V lost 6 bases, J lost 4 bases, and 22 bases stayed unmatched. Written as DNA, the CDR3 is TGCAGTGCCGCATATCCGTGGCGGGAGGCCCCGGTCCGAGAGACCCAGTACTTC. Translated, it gives CSAAYPWREAPVRETQYF.

The J gene is TRBJ2-2, the V gene TRBV5-4; no reliable D call. Looked up from germline, CDR1 is SGHNT and CDR2 is YYREEE (reference sequence). CDR3 length equals 18 residues. V lost 2 bases, J lost 0 bases, and 17 bases lay in between. CDR3 in DNA: TGTGCCAGCAGCTTTGCTCTAGGGCAATCCGCGAACACCGGGGAGCTGTTTTTT. It encodes CASSFALGQSANTGELFF.

The rearrangement uses TRBV20-1 and TRBJ1-1; the match to TRBD1 covers 7 bases. Germline loops: CDR1 DFQATT, CDR2 SNEGSKA (reference sequence). The CDR3 runs 14 residues. Trimming at V came to 6 bases and at J to 0 bases, leaving 7 bases not matched to a gene. The CDR3 DNA sequence: TGCAGTGCCCGGGGACAGCCAGTGAACACTGAAGCTTTCTTT. Protein product: CSARGQPVNTEAFF.

The rearrangement uses TRBV2 and TRBJ1-2, with D tentatively TRBD1 (5 bases). There are 13 residues in the CDR3. Trimming pared 6 bases from V and 6 bases from J, leaving 14 bases between. CDR1 and CDR2 from the germline V gene are SNHLY and FYNNEI. The CDR3 region has the DNA TGTGCCAGCAGCCGCGACGGGGGGAATGGCTACACCTTC. Its translation is CASSRDGGNGYTF. Complete variable domain (other parts from reference TRBV2 and TRBJ1-2): EPEVTQTPSHQVTQMGQEVILRCVPISNHLYFYWYRQILGQKVEFLVSFYNNEISEKSEIFDDQFSVERPDGSNFTLKIRSTKLEDSAMYFCASSRDGGNGYTFGSGTRLTVV.

This rearrangement joins TRBV6-5 to TRBJ2-1; D is unresolved. The length of the CDR3 is 13 residues. V was shortened by 7 bases and J by 4 bases, with 11 bases between the two germline ends. CDR1 is MNHEY, CDR2 SVGAGI, per germline. CDR3 coding DNA: TGTGCCAGCACCAAAGACGGATACAATGAGCAGTTCTTC. Protein sequence: CASTKDGYNEQFF.

The chain uses TRBV20-1 and TRBJ2-5, with 7 nucleotides matching TRBD2. J gave up 3 bases and V 7 bases, and 8 bases lay outside the gene matches. Germline CDR1 is DFQATT and CDR2 is SNEGSKA (reference sequence). CDR3 length equals 13 residues. CDR3 sequence: CSVRGAGEETQYF. The CDR3, as DNA: TGCAGTGTCCGAGGGGCGGGAGAAGAGACCCAGTACTTC.

This clonotype has a single count. The rearrangement joins TRBV12-3 or TRBV12-4 to TRBJ1-2; D possibly corresponds to TRBD1 (5 bases). This CDR3 has 15 residues. V was cut by 0 bases and J by 0 bases, with 8 bases left in between. The CDR3 DNA reads as TGTGCCAGCAGTTTAGCGGGGCTGACTAACTATGGCTACACCTTC. Its translation: CASSLAGLTNYGYTF.

The chain combines TRBV2 with TRBJ2-5, with D unresolved. Germline CDR1 is SNHLY and CDR2 is FYNNEI. Trimming removed 6 bases at V and 1 base at J, with 6 bases between. There are 12 residues in the CDR3. The DNA of the CDR3 is TGTGCCAGCAGGGCAATCCAAGAGACCCAGTACTTC. Its protein product is CASRAIQETQYF.

The chain couples TRBV29-1 to TRBJ1-1; D gene ambiguous. The germline V and J ends were trimmed by 4 bases and 7 bases, with 4 bases remaining between them. The CDR3 runs to 9 residues. Germline assignment: CDR1 SQVTM and CDR2 ANQGSEA. Here the CDR3 DNA reads TGCAGCGTTGGAGGTGAAGCTTTCTTT. As protein: CSVGGEAFF.

The rearrangement joins TRBV10-2 to TRBJ1-2, with unresolved D. The CDR3 is made up of 12 amino acids. Trimming pared 6 bases from V and 8 bases from J, leaving 13 bases between. Germline values: CDR1 WSHSY, CDR2 SAAADI. CDR3 sequence (DNA): TGCGCCAGCAGCCGCCGGACGGGAGGCTACACCTTC. Translating gives CASSRRTGGYTF.

The chain couples TRBV20-1 to TRBJ1-1, with D unclear. This CDR3 has 12 residues. Germline assignment: CDR1 DFQATT and CDR2 SNEGSKA (reference sequence). V gave up 3 bases and J gave up 6 bases, with 11 bases separating them. The chain's CDR3 is CSASGSKAEAFF. The CDR3 DNA is TGCAGTGCTAGCGGTTCAAAGGCTGAAGCTTTCTTT.

The chain recombines TRBV25-1 with TRBJ2-4, with 9 bases identical to TRBD1. The length of the CDR3 is 16 residues. Germline trimming cut 2 bases from V and 7 bases from J; bases unmatched to any gene: 9. Germline V gene lookup returns CDR1 MGHDK and CDR2 SYGVNS. The DNA of the CDR3 is TGTGCCAGCAGTGAAGAGGGGACAGGGAAGTGGAACATTCAGTACTTC. This encodes CASSEEGTGKWNIQYF.

As for this clonotype: The junction and the germline gene differ at one end; a read error may be behind it. The DNA for the CDR3 is TGCAGCGTAGAAGGACAGGGTCTAGGAGGCTACACCTTC. It encodes CSVEGQGLGGYTF. V gene TRBV29-1 combines with J gene TRBJ1-2; TRBD1 matches at 8 bases. Germline-derived CDR1 and CDR2 are SQVTM and ANQGSEA. This CDR3 is 13 amino acids long.